The T cell receptor (beta chain) under discussion was sequenced for a study of T-cell memory formation after mild COVID-19. Overall study context: Most TCR clusters belonged to a single donor.

The CDR3 covers 16 residues. CDR1 and CDR2 from the germline V gene are SEHNR and FQNEAQ (reference sequence). V lost 2 bases, J lost 4 bases, and 6 bases stayed unmatched. This clonotype was seen a handful of times. Its antigen is unknown. TCRdb passed the 5' RACE reads through MiXCR, listing each CDR3 protein once. Here the sample spans roughly 150,000 distinct CDR3 sequences, about 15% being singletons. Study-level points and caveats: Clones contracting across day 15 to 85 had a balanced CD4/CD8 profile; later expanding clones leaned CD4+. Second-wave clones reaching peak frequency on day 37 lacked confirmed SARS-CoV-2 specificity.

Sequencing was performed on PBMCs or a T cell subset sorted from them (not recorded which). The receptor's source is an adult woman who had mild COVID-19 (a few samples of this study predate the infection). Cell type and time point are not known. This chain links TRBV7-9 with TRBJ2-2; 8 bases agree with TRBD2. The CDR3 loop reads CASSLTAGVGTGELFF. For the CDR3, the DNA is TGTGCCAGCAGCTTAACAGCGGGAGTGGGCACCGGGGAGCTGTTTTTT.